These T cell receptor beta chains were read from a single sample in a study of intratumoral heterogeneity in liver cancer. Generated by immunoSEQ multiplex PCR, the TCRdb table keeps only in-frame clones and is missing some. The table includes about 5,900 clones, around two thirds detected once. Here the sequenced sample was tumor-adjacent normal tissue, taken before any cancer treatment. Every receptor here comes from a man between 65 and 85 years old with hepatocellular carcinoma. Each CDR3 is given with its conserved first and last residue. Each record gives: D gene, clone size, J gene, V gene, CDR3 protein, CDR3 DNA. The D gene is left open where the match is weak. Size values are once, few and many counts, or a class for expanded clones, and some rows have none.

d_gene: NA
abundance: large
j_gene: TRBJ2-1
v_gene: TRBV10-1
CDR3aa: CASSSQTNEQFF
CDR3nt: TGCGCCAGCAGTAGTCAGACTAATGAGCAGTTCTTC

d_gene: TRBD1
abundance: NA
j_gene: TRBJ1-1
v_gene: TRBV6-1
CDR3aa: CASSETSGQVF
CDR3nt: TGTGCCAGCAGTGAAACCTCGGGACAGGTTTTT

d_gene: TRBD1
abundance: NA
j_gene: TRBJ2-3
v_gene: TRBV25-1
CDR3aa: CASSADRGQTDTQYF
CDR3nt: TGTGCCAGCAGTGCAGACAGGGGGCAGACAGATACGCAGTATTTT

d_gene: TRBD2
abundance: NA
j_gene: TRBJ2-3
v_gene: TRBV6-1
CDR3aa: CASSELAGGNTDTQYF
CDR3nt: TGTGCCAGCAGTGAACTAGCGGGAGGTAACACAGATACGCAGTATTTT

d_gene: NA
abundance: NA
j_gene: TRBJ1-2
v_gene: TRBV4-1
CDR3aa: CASSLEGGSNYGYTF
CDR3nt: TGCGCCAGCAGCCTGGAGGGGGGATCGAACTATGGCTACACCTTC

d_gene: TRBD1
abundance: few
j_gene: TRBJ2-3
v_gene: TRBV18
CDR3aa: CASSPKGARTDTQYF
CDR3nt: TGTGCCAGCTCACCGAAGGGGGCCCGCACAGATACGCAGTATTTT

d_gene: NA
abundance: NA
j_gene: TRBJ2-7
v_gene: TRBV30
CDR3aa: CAWSRGYSYEQYF
CDR3nt: TGTGCCTGGAGCAGGGGATACTCCTACGAGCAGTACTTC

d_gene: NA
abundance: NA
j_gene: TRBJ1-2
v_gene: TRBV10-1
CDR3aa: CASSPTGGSYGYTF
CDR3nt: TGCGCCAGCAGTCCTACAGGAGGATCCTATGGCTACACCTTC

d_gene: NA
abundance: NA
j_gene: TRBJ1-1
v_gene: TRBV6-5
CDR3aa: CASNERFEAFF
CDR3nt: TGTGCCAGCAACGAGAGATTTGAAGCTTTCTTT

d_gene: TRBD1
abundance: NA
j_gene: TRBJ1-6
v_gene: TRBV5-1
CDR3aa: CASSPSGQGSNSPLHF
CDR3nt: TGCGCCAGCAGCCCCTCGGGACAGGGAAGTAATTCACCCCTCCACTTT

d_gene: NA
abundance: NA
j_gene: TRBJ2-6
v_gene: TRBV6-2/TRBV6-3
CDR3aa: CASSRPGSGANVLTF
CDR3nt: TGTGCCAGCAGCCGCCCAGGGTCTGGGGCCAACGTCCTGACTTTC

d_gene: TRBD1
abundance: few
j_gene: TRBJ1-3
v_gene: TRBV5-1
CDR3aa: CASSGGQGAGNTIYF
CDR3nt: TGCGCCAGCAGCGGGGGACAGGGAGCTGGAAACACCATATATTTT

d_gene: NA
abundance: once
j_gene: TRBJ1-6
v_gene: TRBV4-3
CDR3aa: CASSQDGTGDSPLHF
CDR3nt: TGCGCCAGCAGCCAAGATGGAACAGGAGATTCACCCCTCCACTTT

d_gene: NA
abundance: NA
j_gene: TRBJ2-2
v_gene: TRBV7-2
CDR3aa: CASTPGRGRNTGELFF
CDR3nt: TGTGCCAGCACCCCGGGGCGGGGTCGGAACACCGGGGAGCTGTTTTTT

d_gene: NA
abundance: few
j_gene: TRBJ1-1
v_gene: TRBV6-5
CDR3aa: CASSYEGWNTEAFF
CDR3nt: TGTGCCAGCAGTTACGAAGGGTGGAACACTGAAGCTTTCTTT

d_gene: NA
abundance: NA
j_gene: TRBJ1-1
v_gene: TRBV7-2
CDR3aa: CASSRSTAGLEAFF
CDR3nt: TGTGCCAGCAGTCGGTCGACGGCAGGTCTGGAAGCTTTCTTT

d_gene: NA
abundance: NA
j_gene: TRBJ1-5
v_gene: TRBV4-2
CDR3aa: CASSHNRDRNQPQHF
CDR3nt: TGTGCCAGCAGCCACAACAGGGATAGAAATCAGCCCCAGCATTTT

d_gene: NA
abundance: NA
j_gene: TRBJ2-7
v_gene: TRBV12-3/TRBV12-4
CDR3aa: CASGHNTYEQYF
CDR3nt: TGTGCCAGCGGACACAACACCTACGAGCAGTACTTC

d_gene: NA
abundance: NA
j_gene: TRBJ2-1
v_gene: TRBV2
CDR3aa: CASRGQVGNEQFF
CDR3nt: TGTGCCTCCCGCGGCCAGGTCGGCAATGAGCAGTTCTTC

d_gene: TRBD1
abundance: NA
j_gene: TRBJ1-4
v_gene: TRBV6-5
CDR3aa: CASSSPGQGNEKLFF
CDR3nt: TGTGCCAGCAGTAGTCCGGGACAGGGGAATGAAAAACTGTTTTTT

d_gene: TRBD2
abundance: large
j_gene: TRBJ2-1
v_gene: TRBV7-7
CDR3aa: CASSSWTSFVPNEQFF
CDR3nt: TGTGCTAGCAGCTCCTGGACTAGTTTCGTCCCCAATGAGCAGTTCTTC

d_gene: TRBD2
abundance: NA
j_gene: TRBJ2-3
v_gene: TRBV7-9
CDR3aa: CASSLTLGLAGGLQYF
CDR3nt: TGTGCCAGCAGCTTGACCCTAGGACTAGCGGGGGGCCTGCAGTATTTT

d_gene: TRBD2
abundance: NA
j_gene: TRBJ2-2
v_gene: TRBV7-9
CDR3aa: CASSSRGGANTGELFF
CDR3nt: TGTGCCAGCAGCAGCCGCGGGGGGGCGAACACCGGGGAGCTGTTTTTT

d_gene: NA
abundance: few
j_gene: TRBJ2-1
v_gene: TRBV24-1
CDR3aa: CATSSPGWPNEQFF
CDR3nt: TGTGCCACCAGCTCTCCGGGGTGGCCGAATGAGCAGTTCTTC

d_gene: TRBD1
abundance: medium-sized
j_gene: TRBJ1-4
v_gene: TRBV5-6
CDR3aa: CASSTGTGGADEKLFF
CDR3nt: TGTGCCAGCAGTACCGGGACAGGGGGCGCTGATGAAAAACTGTTTTTT

d_gene: TRBD1
abundance: NA
j_gene: TRBJ1-5
v_gene: TRBV2
CDR3aa: CASADYRGGQNSNQPQHF
CDR3nt: TGTGCCTCAGCAGACTACAGGGGCGGGCAAAATAGCAATCAGCCCCAGCATTTT

d_gene: TRBD2
abundance: once
j_gene: TRBJ2-1
v_gene: TRBV28
CDR3aa: CASRPLRGGGSSYNEQFF
CDR3nt: TGTGCCAGCAGACCTCTTCGGGGGGGCGGGAGCTCCTACAATGAGCAGTTCTTC

d_gene: TRBD2
abundance: NA
j_gene: TRBJ2-1
v_gene: TRBV27
CDR3aa: CASSLFAGDHSSYNEQFF
CDR3nt: TGTGCCAGCAGTTTATTTGCGGGAGATCATTCTTCATACAATGAGCAGTTCTTC

d_gene: NA
abundance: few
j_gene: TRBJ2-4
v_gene: TRBV2
CDR3aa: CASSGDSQYF
CDR3nt: TGTGCCAGCAGTGGCGACAGCCAGTACTTC

d_gene: NA
abundance: once
j_gene: TRBJ1-6
v_gene: TRBV6-5
CDR3aa: CASKRGLDNSPLHF
CDR3nt: TGTGCCAGCAAGAGGGGACTGGATAATTCACCCCTCCACTTT

d_gene: NA
abundance: NA
j_gene: TRBJ1-6
v_gene: TRBV7-3
CDR3aa: CASSLGLPDSPLHF
CDR3nt: TGTGCCAGCAGCTTAGGACTGCCCGATTCACCCCTCCACTTT

d_gene: NA
abundance: NA
j_gene: TRBJ1-3
v_gene: TRBV7-6
CDR3aa: CASSSSGASRDSGNTIYF
CDR3nt: TGTGCCAGCAGCTCGAGTGGGGCGTCGAGGGACTCTGGAAACACCATATATTTT

d_gene: TRBD2
abundance: NA
j_gene: TRBJ2-1
v_gene: TRBV29-1
CDR3aa: CSAQGGGAVNEQFF
CDR3nt: TGCAGCGCACAGGGCGGGGGGGCGGTCAATGAGCAGTTCTTC

d_gene: TRBD1
abundance: NA
j_gene: TRBJ1-2
v_gene: TRBV6-5
CDR3aa: CASREDPQGVYGYTF
CDR3nt: TGTGCCAGCAGGGAGGACCCACAGGGGGTCTATGGCTACACCTTC

d_gene: NA
abundance: NA
j_gene: TRBJ1-1
v_gene: TRBV6-2/TRBV6-3
CDR3aa: CASSSPGRGTEAFF
CDR3nt: TGTGCCAGCAGTTCCCCTGGTCGGGGGACTGAAGCTTTCTTT

d_gene: NA
abundance: NA
j_gene: TRBJ1-2
v_gene: TRBV7-9
CDR3aa: CASMNRGNNYGYTF
CDR3nt: TGTGCCAGCATGAATCGGGGCAATAACTATGGCTACACCTTC

d_gene: NA
abundance: NA
j_gene: TRBJ2-7
v_gene: TRBV30
CDR3aa: CAWSVRVGGYEQYF
CDR3nt: TGTGCCTGGAGTGTACGTGTAGGGGGCTACGAGCAGTACTTC

d_gene: NA
abundance: NA
j_gene: TRBJ1-3
v_gene: TRBV3-1/TRBV3-2
CDR3aa: CASSQEVGSGNTIYF
CDR3nt: TGTGCCAGCAGCCAAGAAGTCGGCTCTGGAAACACCATATATTTT

d_gene: NA
abundance: once
j_gene: TRBJ2-1
v_gene: TRBV5-1
CDR3aa: CASSLEGGPYNEQFF
CDR3nt: TGCGCCAGCAGCTTGGAGGGGGGCCCCTACAATGAGCAGTTCTTC

d_gene: NA
abundance: once
j_gene: TRBJ2-7
v_gene: TRBV6-2/TRBV6-3
CDR3aa: CASSPPTGFSYEQYF
CDR3nt: TGTGCCAGCAGTCCGCCAACAGGTTTCTCCTACGAGCAGTACTTC

d_gene: TRBD1
abundance: NA
j_gene: TRBJ1-2
v_gene: TRBV5-1
CDR3aa: CASSFDRDGYTF
CDR3nt: TGCGCCAGCAGCTTCGACAGGGATGGCTACACCTTC

d_gene: NA
abundance: NA
j_gene: TRBJ2-3
v_gene: TRBV6-4
CDR3aa: CASSETQGTDTQYF
CDR3nt: TGTGCCAGCAGTGAAACCCAGGGCACAGATACGCAGTATTTT

d_gene: NA
abundance: once
j_gene: TRBJ1-2
v_gene: TRBV6-1
CDR3aa: CASIDALGSPNYGYTF
CDR3nt: TGTGCCAGCATTGATGCCCTCGGCAGCCCAAACTATGGCTACACCTTC

d_gene: NA
abundance: NA
j_gene: TRBJ2-3
v_gene: TRBV4-2
CDR3aa: CASSRTAHASTDTQYF
CDR3nt: TGTGCCAGCAGCCGCACCGCGCACGCTAGCACAGATACGCAGTATTTT

d_gene: TRBD1
abundance: NA
j_gene: TRBJ2-5
v_gene: TRBV7-6
CDR3aa: CASSLPGQGAETQYF
CDR3nt: TGTGCCAGCAGCTTACCAGGACAGGGGGCGGAGACCCAGTACTTC

d_gene: NA
abundance: NA
j_gene: TRBJ2-3
v_gene: TRBV6-6
CDR3aa: CASTQTAAFTDTQYF
CDR3nt: TGTGCCAGCACCCAGACAGCAGCATTCACAGATACGCAGTATTTT

d_gene: TRBD2
abundance: NA
j_gene: TRBJ2-5
v_gene: TRBV4-3
CDR3aa: CASSQDVSSGETQYF
CDR3nt: TGCGCCAGCAGCCAAGATGTATCTAGCGGGGAGACCCAGTACTTC

d_gene: TRBD1
abundance: NA
j_gene: TRBJ1-2
v_gene: TRBV6-5
CDR3aa: CASSAGGAGYGYTF
CDR3nt: TGTGCCAGCAGCGCAGGGGGCGCAGGCTATGGCTACACCTTC

d_gene: NA
abundance: NA
j_gene: TRBJ2-7
v_gene: TRBV9
CDR3aa: CASSVGGVSYEQYF
CDR3nt: TGTGCCAGCAGCGTAGGTGGCGTCTCCTACGAGCAGTACTTC

d_gene: TRBD2
abundance: NA
j_gene: TRBJ2-5
v_gene: TRBV3-1/TRBV3-2
CDR3aa: CASSPLAGGRETQYF
CDR3nt: TGTGCCAGCAGCCCATTAGCGGGGGGGCGGGAGACCCAGTACTTC

d_gene: NA
abundance: NA
j_gene: TRBJ2-3
v_gene: TRBV28
CDR3aa: CASKRGAGTDTQYF
CDR3nt: TGTGCCTCGAAACGGGGGGCCGGCACAGATACGCAGTATTTT

d_gene: TRBD1
abundance: NA
j_gene: TRBJ1-2
v_gene: TRBV27
CDR3aa: CASAGGTFGQGLNYGYTF
CDR3nt: TGTGCCAGCGCCGGGGGTACGTTTGGACAGGGGCTTAACTATGGCTACACCTTC

d_gene: NA
abundance: NA
j_gene: TRBJ1-2
v_gene: TRBV9
CDR3aa: CASSVDSGVGYTF
CDR3nt: TGTGCCAGCAGCGTAGATAGTGGAGTTGGCTACACCTTC

d_gene: NA
abundance: NA
j_gene: TRBJ2-5
v_gene: TRBV28
CDR3aa: CASSLETQYF
CDR3nt: TGTGCCAGCAGTCTAGAGACCCAGTACTTC

d_gene: NA
abundance: NA
j_gene: TRBJ1-4
v_gene: TRBV16
CDR3aa: CASSQSQGSNEKLFF
CDR3nt: TGTGCCAGCAGCCAATCGCAGGGCAGTAATGAAAAACTGTTTTTT

d_gene: TRBD1
abundance: medium-sized
j_gene: TRBJ2-1
v_gene: TRBV5-6
CDR3aa: CASSWGTVNEQFF
CDR3nt: TGTGCCAGCAGCTGGGGGACAGTCAATGAGCAGTTCTTC

d_gene: TRBD2
abundance: medium-sized
j_gene: TRBJ2-1
v_gene: TRBV27
CDR3aa: CASSLSRRGAYNEQFF
CDR3nt: TGTGCCAGCAGTTTATCAAGGCGGGGGGCGTACAATGAGCAGTTCTTC

d_gene: NA
abundance: NA
j_gene: TRBJ1-3
v_gene: TRBV7-9
CDR3aa: CASSRTGNAGNTIYF
CDR3nt: TGTGCCAGCAGCCGAACAGGGAACGCCGGAAACACCATATATTTT

d_gene: TRBD1
abundance: few
j_gene: TRBJ1-2
v_gene: TRBV7-9
CDR3aa: CASSIIRGPGYTF
CDR3nt: TGTGCCAGCAGCATCATCAGGGGGCCTGGCTACACCTTC

d_gene: NA
abundance: NA
j_gene: TRBJ2-5
v_gene: TRBV18
CDR3aa: CASSPYQETQYF
CDR3nt: TGTGCCAGCTCACCATACCAAGAGACCCAGTACTTC